The 25 T cell receptor beta chains reported below all come from one sample, sequenced in a study of T cell repertoires in ileal Crohn's disease. Documented time point: neoterminal ileum biopsy at postoperative endoscopy, about 6 months after surgery. Data came from immunoSEQ multiplex PCR; TCRdb stores just in-frame clones and leaves some out. The table includes about 11,000 clones, approximately 81% detected once. Sequences were obtained from ileal tissue. These receptors all stem from an adult with Crohn's disease.

This clone was counted a few times. The rearrangement links TRBV29-1 to TRBJ2-3; 7 nucleotides line up with TRBD1. The CDR3 is made up of 17 amino acids. The V segment lost 3 bases and the J segment 4 bases; nucleotides outside the gene matches: 16. Germline V CDR1 and CDR2: SQVTM, ANQGSEA. CDR3 amino acids: CSVDALESGQGADTQYF. For the CDR3, the DNA is TGCAGCGTTGACGCTCTTGAGTCGGGTCAGGGGGCAGATACGCAGTATTTT.

The rearrangement uses TRBV30 and TRBJ2-1; 7 nucleotides line up with TRBD2. CDR3 length equals 15 residues. Germline V gene sequence: CDR1 GTSNPN, CDR2 SVGIG (reference sequence). Unmatched junction bases numbered 14, after V lost 5 bases and J lost 7 bases. The CDR3 spells CAWEGPAGVKNEQFF. In DNA form, the CDR3 reads TGTGCCTGGGAAGGTCCGGCGGGAGTGAAAAATGAGCAGTTCTTC.

This chain connects TRBV6-6 to TRBJ1-1; 8 positions match TRBD1. After removal of 3 bases from V and 6 bases from J, the junction contained 9 bases not matched to a gene. Per the germline V gene, CDR1 is MNHNY and CDR2 is SVGAGI (reference sequence). The CDR3 extends over 15 amino acids. The CDR3 bases are TGTGCCAGCAGTTATGTCCCAGGGGGCTATTCTGAAGCTTTCTTT. Its translation is CASSYVPGGYSEAFF.

Only a few counts were recorded for this clone. The V gene is TRBV6-5, the J gene TRBJ1-2; TRBD1 agrees at 7 bases. Per the germline V gene, CDR1 is MNHEY and CDR2 is SVGAGI. This CDR3 has 15 amino acids. The junction had 13 bases not matched to a gene; V was cut back by 6 bases and J by 6 bases. DNA of the CDR3: TGTGCCAGCAGGGACCACATACAGGGGTATCATGGCTACACCTTC. Translated, it gives CASRDHIQGYHGYTF.

This clone was detected once. V is TRBV5-4 and J is TRBJ2-2; D perhaps matches TRBD1 (6 bases). This CDR3 is 16 amino acids long. The V end lost 4 bases, the J end lost 2 bases, and 15 bases lay between the germline ends. Germline values: CDR1 SGHNT, CDR2 YYREEE (reference sequence). CDR3 amino acids: CASSPRIQGNTGELFF. The CDR3 bases are TGTGCCAGCAGCCCGCGGATACAGGGAAACACCGGGGAGCTGTTTTTT.

The V and J genes are TRBV15 and TRBJ2-1; 7 bases fit TRBD2. The V gene's germline CDR1 is LNHNV and CDR2 YYDKDF (reference sequence). CDR3 length equals 17 residues. Unmatched junction bases numbered 9, after V lost 3 bases and J lost 1 base. The chain's CDR3 is CATSRAVGGISYNEQFF. CDR3 nucleotides: TGTGCCACCAGCAGGGCCGTCGGGGGGATTTCCTACAATGAGCAGTTCTTC.

This chain links TRBV6-1 with TRBJ2-3, with D maybe TRBD1 (5 bases). Germline V gene lookup returns CDR1 MNHNS and CDR2 SASEGT. Trimming removed 7 bases from V and 3 bases from J, with 14 bases in between. The CDR3 is made up of 14 amino acids. The CDR3, as DNA: TGTGCCAGCATTAGGGGATCGGATACAGATACGCAGTATTTT. The encoded protein is CASIRGSDTDTQYF.

The gene calls are TRBV29-1 and TRBJ2-5, with D tentatively TRBD1 (6 bases). The germline V gene encodes CDR1 SQVTM and CDR2 ANQGSEA. This CDR3 comprises 13 residues. Between the trimmed V and J ends, which lost 7 bases and 1 base, there was a span of 13 bases. This CDR3 is CSGTRTAQETQYF. The DNA for the CDR3 is TGCAGCGGGACAAGGACAGCCCAAGAGACCCAGTACTTC.

The chain joins TRBV19 to TRBJ1-2; TRBD1 matches at 10 bases. The CDR3 runs 16 residues. V dropped 7 bases and J dropped 3; count of bases not matched to a gene: 11. The germline gives CDR1 LNHDA, CDR2 SQIVND (reference sequence). The CDR3 region has the DNA TGTGCCAGTACCCATCGACAGGGGGCTAGCCACTATGGCTACACCTTC. The encoded protein is CASTHRQGASHYGYTF.

This sequence joins TRBV27 and TRBJ2-2; the match to TRBD2 covers 8 bases. The germline CDR1 and CDR2 sequences are MNHEY and SMNVEV (reference sequence). Unmatched junction bases numbered 8, after V lost 3 bases and J lost 8 bases. The length of the CDR3 is 15 residues. CDR3 loop: CASSFSGIDLGELFF. The CDR3 nucleotides read TGTGCCAGCAGTTTTAGCGGGATTGATTTAGGGGAGCTGTTTTTT.

This clone has just a few counts. The chain joins TRBV6-1 to TRBJ2-1; D unresolved. The ends were cut back, 8 bases at V and 1 base at J, with 9 bases in the middle. This CDR3 comprises 13 residues. Germline V gives CDR1 MNHNS, CDR2 SASEGT. CDR3 coding DNA: TGTGCCAGCCTCCCGAGATCCTACAATGAGCAGTTCTTC. Translating gives CASLPRSYNEQFF.

For this clone: Its ends do not fully match the called genes, so a read error is possible. The rearrangement uses TRBV7-7 and TRBJ2-7; TRBD2 might be the D (5 bases). Germline values: CDR1 SSHAT, CDR2 FNYEAQ (reference sequence). The CDR3 is 13 residues long. Written as DNA, the CDR3 is TGTGCTAGCAGCTTAGGAGGCCGGTACGAGCAGTACTTC. Its translation is CASSLGGRYEQYF.

The chain employs TRBV30 and TRBJ1-2; 9 nucleotides line up with TRBD1. The V segment lost 4 bases and the J segment 8 bases; nucleotides outside the gene matches: 8. CDR1 is GTSNPN and CDR2 is SVGIG in the germline V gene (reference sequence). This CDR3 contains 13 residues. The CDR3 loop is CAWTPGQGGGYTF. As DNA, the CDR3 is TGTGCCTGGACGCCGGGACAGGGTGGAGGCTACACCTTC.

The J gene is TRBJ2-1, the V gene TRBV19; D not certain. Trimming took off 5 bases at V and 3 bases at J, with 8 bases between the two ends. This CDR3 is built from 13 residues. Germline values: CDR1 LNHDA, CDR2 SQIVND (reference sequence). CDR3 sequence: CASSVNSYNEQFF. DNA for the CDR3: TGTGCCAGTAGTGTTAACAGCTACAATGAGCAGTTCTTC.

This chain links TRBV29-1 with TRBJ1-6; tentatively, D is TRBD1 (5 bases). Germline lookup yields CDR1 SQVTM and CDR2 ANQGSEA. This CDR3 spans 17 amino acids. V lost 0 bases and J lost 0, with 12 bases in between. CDR3 in amino acids: CSVEDLGRGSYNSPLHF. CDR3 in DNA: TGCAGCGTTGAAGATCTTGGTAGGGGCTCCTATAATTCACCCCTCCACTTT.

V is TRBV4-2 and J is TRBJ1-1, with D perhaps TRBD1 (5 bases). This CDR3 spans 13 amino acids. The germline V and J ends were trimmed by 1 base and 5 bases, with 8 bases remaining between them. Per the germline V gene, CDR1 is LGHNA and CDR2 is YNFKEQ. The CDR3 DNA reads as TGTGCCAGCAGCCAAGTAAGGGGAACTGAAGCTTTCTTT. Protein product: CASSQVRGTEAFF.

The J gene is TRBJ2-1, the V gene TRBV27; TRBD2 agrees at 8 bases. V was clipped by 3 bases and J by 8 bases; unmatched bases: 9. There are 15 residues in the CDR3. CDR1 and CDR2 from the germline V gene are MNHEY and SMNVEV (reference sequence). DNA of the CDR3: TGTGCCAGCAGTTTTACGGGACTAGTCAGCGATGAGCAGTTCTTC. It is translated as CASSFTGLVSDEQFF.

V and J are TRBV9 and TRBJ1-1; D unclear. This CDR3 has 14 amino acids. The germline CDR1 and CDR2 sequences are SGDLS and YYNGEE. V lost 0 bases and J lost 5, with 11 bases in between. The CDR3 region has the DNA TGTGCCAGCAGCGTAGAACTCACCAGGACTGAAGCTTTCTTT. Protein product: CASSVELTRTEAFF.

The rearrangement links TRBV30 to TRBJ1-4; D gene uncertain. Germline values: CDR1 GTSNPN, CDR2 SVGIG (reference sequence). V was pared by 0 bases and J by 5 bases, with 13 bases between. The CDR3 runs to 15 residues. CDR3 residues: CAWSVEAAGNEKLFF. CDR3 nucleotide sequence: TGTGCCTGGAGTGTCGAGGCGGCGGGCAATGAAAAACTGTTTTTT.

The J gene is TRBJ2-7, the V gene TRBV27; the D gene is possibly TRBD2 (6 bases). CDR1 is MNHEY, CDR2 SMNVEV, per germline (reference sequence). V lost 8 bases and J lost 5, with 10 bases in between. The CDR3 has 11 residues. CDR3 amino acids: CASGTGNEQYF. The CDR3 bases are TGTGCCAGCGGGACTGGTAACGAGCAGTACTTC.

The CDR3 protein is CASSYILRRDSNYGYTF. CDR3 bases: TGTGCCAGCAGCTATATTTTAAGGCGGGACAGCAACTATGGCTACACCTTC. This chain connects TRBV5-8 to TRBJ1-2; 7 bases line up with TRBD1. This CDR3 comprises 17 residues. In germline, CDR1 is SGHTS, CDR2 YDEGEE. V gave up 3 bases and J gave up 2 bases; unmatched junction bases: 13.

V usage is TRBV5-1 and J usage is TRBJ2-5, with TRBD2 matching over 14 bases. The germline V gene has CDR1 SGHRS and CDR2 YFSETQ. CDR3 length: 18 amino acids. J gave up 5 bases and V 4 bases, and 13 bases lay outside the gene matches. In DNA form, the CDR3 reads TGCGCCAGCAGCCGAGGAGCGACTAGCGGGAGGGCCCGGGAGACCCAGTACTTC. This translates into CASSRGATSGRARETQYF.

This clone was counted only a few times. This sequence joins TRBV5-5 and TRBJ1-1; D is unresolved. The CDR3 covers 16 residues. V lost 0 bases, J lost 1 base, and 13 bases lay in between. Germline assignment: CDR1 SGHKS and CDR2 YYEKEE (reference sequence). The CDR3 loop is CASSLDVRRANTEAFF. As DNA, the CDR3 is TGTGCCAGCAGCTTGGACGTGCGGCGGGCGAACACTGAAGCTTTCTTT.

This clone was picked up one time. This chain joins TRBV9 and TRBJ2-2; D gene unclear. The CDR3 is made up of 14 amino acids. Trimming shortened V by 0 bases and J by 3 bases, and 6 bases separated the two germline ends. CDR1 and CDR2 from the germline V gene are SGDLS and YYNGEE. The CDR3 DNA is TGTGCCAGCAGCGTAGCGAAGCACACCGGGGAGCTGTTTTTT. This gives the protein CASSVAKHTGELFF.

The chain employs TRBV5-1 and TRBJ2-2; TRBD2 might be the D (5 bases). Germline V CDR1 and CDR2: SGHRS, YFSETQ. The V gene lost 2 bases and the J gene lost 5 bases, with 7 bases spanning the gap. The CDR3 has 13 amino acids. This CDR3 is CASSFPGTGELFF. The CDR3 region has the DNA TGCGCCAGCAGCTTCCCGGGAACCGGGGAGCTGTTTTTT.